The rows below give T cell receptor beta chains drawn from one sample of a study of shared clonotypes between healthy human individuals. The method was immunoSEQ multiplex PCR; TCRdb's version includes in-frame clones alone and lacks a portion of them. The table lists a few million clones, roughly 95% of them singletons, with about 1.7% in the top ten. Source material: naive CD8+ T cells from PBMCs. All receptors derive from a man aged 18-30 years in good health. Some clones in this sample may be carry-over from other donors' samples. Both conserved end residues are part of each CDR3. A D gene is named only where the DNA matches it firmly.

>-|TRBV4-3|TRBJ2-2
CASSQEEAANTGELFF
TGCGCCAGCAGCCAAGAAGAAGCGGCGAACACCGGGGAGCTGTTTTTT
>-|TRBV27|TRBJ2-7
CASKSRSSSYEQYF
TGTGCCAGCAAGTCCCGGTCCTCATCCTACGAGCAGTACTTC
>TRBD1|TRBV5-1|TRBJ2-1
CASSLPDRGNEQFF
TGCGCCAGCAGCTTACCGGACAGGGGGAATGAGCAGTTCTTC
>-|TRBV7-8|TRBJ1-2
CASSLQQGEDGYTF
TGTGCCAGCAGCTTACAACAGGGTGAAGATGGCTACACCTTC
>TRBD1|TRBV7-6|TRBJ1-1
CASRAGTGGATNTEAFF
TGTGCCAGCCGAGCTGGGACAGGGGGCGCAACGAACACTGAAGCTTTCTTT
>-|TRBV7-2|TRBJ2-3
CASSLVGYSTDTQYF
TGTGCCAGCAGCTTAGTCGGTTATAGCACAGATACGCAGTATTTT
>TRBD2|TRBV12-5|TRBJ2-5
CASGPGLAGGRETQYF
TGTGCTAGTGGCCCCGGACTAGCGGGAGGGAGGGAGACCCAGTACTTC
>TRBD1|TRBV28|TRBJ1-1
CASSLPNWTGSSTEAFF
TGTGCCAGCAGTTTGCCTAATTGGACAGGGAGCTCCACTGAAGCTTTCTTT
>-|TRBV7-8|TRBJ2-7
CASRSLGGFSYEQYF
TGTGCCAGCAGGTCGTTAGGGGGGTTCTCCTACGAGCAGTACTTC
>TRBD1|TRBV7-6|TRBJ2-5
CASSSHPARDRGETQYF
TGTGCCAGCAGCTCCCACCCCGCTCGGGACAGAGGGGAGACCCAGTACTTC
>TRBD1|TRBV6-5|TRBJ2-5
CASSLQGAPRETQYF
TGTGCCAGCAGTTTACAGGGGGCGCCGAGAGAGACCCAGTACTTC
>-|TRBV29-1|TRBJ1-2
CSVYTENGGYTF
TGCAGCGTTTATACCGAGAACGGTGGCTACACCTTC